The 32 T cell receptor beta chains below come from one sample, sequenced in a study of tumor-infiltrating lymphocytes in primary liver carcinoma (dated by TCRdb to the late 2010s). TCRdb lists the instrument as Illumina HiSeq 2500. A constant-region primer and ProtoScript II reverse transcriptase were used to reverse-transcribe TCRbeta-specific cDNA from roughly 0.55 ug total RNA. Construction of the TCRbeta libraries relied on three nested rounds of multiplex PCR, following a slightly modified ARM-PCR procedure. Multiplex TRBV1-TRBV30 forward primers and a Cbeta reverse primer were used in the first two PCR rounds, each of which was run for roughly 9 cycles. TCRdb trimmed the raw reads at Q25, called clones with MiXCR and kept productive beta chains. Here each entry gathers all rows of one CDR3 protein and keeps the most common genes and DNA. The sample has fewer than 150,000 distinct CDR3 sequences on record, about 59% of them singletons. Around 9.7% of the sample lies in the top ten.

Total RNA and DNA were co-extracted from roughly 18-30 mg of bulk tissue with the AllPrep DNA/RNA mini kit, without cell sorting. The material sequenced was liver tumor tissue from sampling region 1. The label giving this sample's cell subset or site can be read as: tumor region T1, superior pole. These receptors came from a woman between 55 and 75 years old with primary liver carcinoma and hepatitis B virus infection.

The sample holds many counts of this clonotype. The rearrangement links TRBV4-1 to TRBJ2-5; no clear D gene. CDR3 length: 15 amino acids. The V gene's germline CDR1 is MGHRA and CDR2 YSYEKL. The V and J ends lost 1 base and 4 bases respectively, with 13 bases between them. The CDR3: CASSQGTTLGETQYF. CDR3 bases: TGCGCCAGCAGCCAAGGGACCACCCTCGGAGAGACCCAGTACTTC.

Remarks on this clonotype: A much larger clonotype is one base distant, so this may be a read error. The CDR3 loop is CASIQDRQVSYGYTF. DNA of the CDR3: TGTGCCAGCATCCAAGATAGGCAAGTTAGCTATGGCTACACCTTC. The genes are TRBV4-2 and TRBJ1-2, with D uncertain. In germline, CDR1 is LGHNA, CDR2 YNFKEQ. CDR3 size: 15 residues.

In its sample, this clonotype was seen many times. V usage is TRBV11-2 and J usage is TRBJ2-7, with D perhaps given as TRBD1 or TRBD2 (6 bases each). The CDR3 has 16 residues. Trimming cost V 5 bases and J 2 bases, with 19 bases left between them. CDR1 SGHAT and CDR2 FQNNGV come from the germline V gene. The CDR3: CASSPRGASATYEQYF. DNA of the CDR3: TGTGCCAGCAGCCCCAGGGGCGCTAGCGCAACCTACGAGCAGTACTTC.

Worth noting for this clonotype: This could be a read error, since a much larger clone is one nucleotide away. The V and J genes are TRBV5-4 and TRBJ2-3; no definite D call. The CDR3 sequence is 12 residues long. Germline CDR1 is SGHNT and CDR2 is YYREEE (reference sequence). The CDR3 bases are TGTGCCAGCGGCTTGGACACAGATACGCAGTATTTT. This gives the protein CASGLDTDTQYF.

The DNA for the CDR3 is TGTGCCAGCGGAGGCGGCAGATACAGCTACACCTTC. It encodes CASGGGRYSYTF. The J gene is TRBJ1-2, the V gene TRBV28; D gene ambiguous. This CDR3 region has 12 residues. The ends were cut back, 8 bases at V and 9 bases at J, with 16 bases in the middle. Germline lookup yields CDR1 MDHEN and CDR2 SYDVKM.

For this clonotype: One junction end disagrees with the germline gene, perhaps due to a read error. J is TRBJ1-1 and V is TRBV11-2, with D possibly TRBD1 on 5 matching bases. Per germline, CDR1 SGHAT and CDR2 FQNNGV. This CDR3 comprises 13 residues. The CDR3 region is CARSLGPEGRAFF. The CDR3 DNA is TGTGCCAGAAGCTTAGGGCCGGAGGGGAGAGCTTTCTTT.

This clonotype is a singleton in its sample. The junction departs from germline at one end; a sequencing error may be responsible. The chain recombines TRBV11-2 with TRBJ1-1; 11 positions match TRBD1. CDR1 is SGHAT and CDR2 is FQNNGV in the germline V gene. The CDR3 runs 15 residues. This CDR3 is CAIAWDRGFGTGAFF. As DNA, the CDR3 is TGTGCCATCGCGTGGGACAGGGGGTTCGGAACTGGAGCTTTCTTT.

Concerning this clonotype itself: A junction boundary mismatches the germline segment, possibly from a read error. This chain connects TRBV11-3 to TRBJ2-7, with 7 bases lining up with TRBD1. The germline CDR1 and CDR2 sequences are SGHNT and YENEEA. The CDR3 runs to 15 residues. The CDR3 here is CANSPGLGGNYEQYF. CDR3 nucleotide sequence: TGTGCCAACAGCCCCGGGTTAGGGGGCAACTACGAGCAGTACTTC.

This clonotype was found a few times. This chain joins TRBV13 and TRBJ1-2, with D possibly being TRBD1 (5 bases). The CDR3 totals 15 residues. CDR1 PRHDT and CDR2 FYEKMQ come from the germline V gene (reference sequence). Trimming left V 2 bases short and J 4 bases short, with 14 bases between. DNA for the CDR3: TGTGCCAGCAGCTTACGGTCAGGCGGGGGCTATGGCTACACCTTC. Its translation: CASSLRSGGGYGYTF.

This clonotype was seen many times. J is TRBJ1-5 and V is TRBV6-1; 12 nucleotides match TRBD1. This CDR3 is 21 amino acids long. V was pared by 7 bases and J by 1 base, with 20 bases of the junction left unmatched. CDR1 is MNHNS and CDR2 is SASEGT in the germline V gene. The CDR3 loop reads CASINYRVGTGGAGSNQPQHF. CDR3 bases: TGTGCCAGCATCAACTACCGCGTAGGGACAGGGGGCGCAGGGAGCAATCAGCCCCAGCATTTT.

Worth noting for this clonotype: Compared with germline, one end of the junction differs, possibly owing to a read error. The chain carries TRBV6-5 and TRBJ2-5; D uncertain. CDR3 size: 16 residues. The germline CDR1 and CDR2 sequences are MNHEY and SVGAGI. The DNA of the CDR3 is TGTGCCAGCAGCTACTACTCGTCGCAGTCCCATGAGACCCAGTACTTC. It yields the protein CASSYYSSQSHETQYF.

As regards this clonotype: A much larger clone lies one base from this, so it may be a read error. The chain couples TRBV6-5 to TRBJ1-2; 8 bases agree with TRBD1. Germline V gene sequence: CDR1 MNHEY, CDR2 SVGAGI. The CDR3 runs to 16 residues. CDR3 sequence reads: CASSHSAQGADYGYTF. As DNA, the CDR3 is TGTGCCAGCAGTCACTCTGCGCAGGGGGCCGACTATGGCTACACCTTC.

This clonotype was seen ten or more times. The gene calls are TRBV4-1 and TRBJ1-3; the D gene is possibly TRBD1 (6 bases). The CDR3 spans 17 residues. Trimming left V 1 base short and J 4 bases short, with 17 bases between. Germline CDR1 is MGHRA and CDR2 is YSYEKL. CDR3 protein: CASSQVPRGGQGNTIYF. The CDR3 nucleotides read TGCGCCAGCAGCCAAGTCCCTCGGGGGGGGCAGGGAAACACCATATATTTT.

With respect to this clonotype: Compared with germline, one end of the junction differs, possibly owing to a read error. This chain links TRBV5-4 with TRBJ1-1, with TRBD1 as a possible D gene (6 bases). The CDR3 covers 14 residues. CDR1 is SGHNT, CDR2 YYREEE, per germline (reference sequence). CDR3 nucleotides: TGTGCCAGCAGTCCGGGGATATGGGACACTGAAACTTTCTTT. Protein product: CASSPGIWDTETFF.

To note about this clonotype: At one end, the junction sequence differs from germline, possibly due to a read error. DNA of the CDR3: TGTGCCAGCGGCACAACAGTGGGCACCGGGGAGCTGCTTTTT. Translation: CASGTTVGTGELLF. The chain combines TRBV11-2 with TRBJ2-2, with a possible D match to TRBD2 (5 bases). Germline V gene lookup returns CDR1 SGHAT and CDR2 FQNNGV. The CDR3 extends over 14 amino acids.

Worth noting for this clonotype: A read error may be the cause here, since a much bigger clone is one base away. The chain recombines TRBV6-1 with TRBJ2-7; tentatively, D is TRBD2 (5 bases). Germline V gene sequence: CDR1 MNHNS, CDR2 SASEGT. The CDR3 contains 14 residues. This chain's CDR3 is CPSSVRGQSYEQYF. The DNA of the CDR3 is TGTCCCAGCAGTGTAAGAGGGCAGTCCTACGAGCAGTACTTC.

The chain carries TRBV28 and TRBJ1-1; D call uncertain. This CDR3 has 12 residues. Trimming took 1 base from V and 5 from J, leaving 5 bases between them. Germline assignment: CDR1 MDHEN and CDR2 SYDVKM. The CDR3 DNA follows: TGTGCCAGCAGTTTATTAGGGACTGAAGCTTTCTTT. Its protein is CASSLLGTEAFF.

Concerning this clonotype: Germline and junction disagree at one end, which may indicate a read error. CDR3 bases: TGTGCCAGCAGCTTAAGGCAACGTACAGAGTCTCACTTT. It encodes CASSLRQRTESHF. The V call is TRBV11-1, the J call TRBJ2-3; D unclear. The germline CDR1 and CDR2 sequences are SGHAT and FQDESV (reference sequence). CDR3 size: 13 residues. The full variable domain, completed using reference TRBV11-1 and TRBJ2-3, is EAEVAQSPRYKITEKSQAVAFWCDPISGHATLYWYRQILGQGPELLVQFQDESVVDDSQLPKDRFSAERLKGVDSTLKIQPAELGDSAMYLCASSLRQRTESHFGPGTRLTVL.

The J gene is TRBJ2-7, the V gene TRBV9; D gene unclear. The CDR3 is 14 residues long. V gave up 1 base and J gave up 2 bases, with 10 bases separating them. Germline V gene lookup returns CDR1 SGDLS and CDR2 YYNGEE. The chain's CDR3 is CASSVSPGTYEQYF. The CDR3 DNA reads TGTGCCAGCAGCGTAAGCCCAGGTACCTACGAGCAGTACTTC.

This clonotype was counted only a few times. The rearrangement links TRBV27 to TRBJ2-3; tentative D call: TRBD1 (5 bases). The CDR3 loop spans 12 amino acids. Between the trimmed V and J ends, which lost 2 bases and 8 bases, there was a span of 8 bases. The germline gives CDR1 MNHEY, CDR2 SMNVEV (reference sequence). DNA for the CDR3: TGTGCCAGCAGTTTACAGGGAAGTACGCAGTATTTT. It encodes CASSLQGSTQYF.

This rearrangement joins TRBV28 to TRBJ2-1; TRBD2 aligns across 7 bases. V lost 5 bases, J lost 0 bases, and 7 bases stayed unmatched. The germline gives CDR1 MDHEN, CDR2 SYDVKM. CDR3 length equals 16 residues. The CDR3 here is CASSGAGASSYNEQFF. In DNA, the CDR3 is TGTGCCAGCAGTGGGGCGGGAGCCAGCTCCTACAATGAGCAGTTCTTC.

V and J are TRBV28 and TRBJ2-7; tentative D call: TRBD1 (5 bases). The ends were cut back, 4 bases at V and 5 bases at J, with 15 bases in the middle. There are 14 residues in the CDR3. Looked up from germline, CDR1 is MDHEN and CDR2 is SYDVKM. In nucleotides, the CDR3 is TGTGCCAGCAGTTCAGCCCAGACAGTCCACGAGCAGTACTTC. As protein: CASSSAQTVHEQYF.

Comments on this clonotype: This clone may be a read error of a much larger clone one base away. The chain links TRBV4-1 to TRBJ1-5; D may be TRBD1 (6 bases). CDR1 MGHRA and CDR2 YSYEKL come from the germline V gene. The CDR3 extends over 16 amino acids. V gave up 7 bases and J gave up 6 bases, with 22 bases separating them. CDR3 sequence: CASNPSGARGGQPQHF. The CDR3 DNA follows: TGCGCCAGCAACCCCTCGGGAGCCAGGGGAGGTCAGCCCCAGCATTTT.

Remarks on this clonotype: One end of the junction does not line up with germline, which may come from a read error. The chain couples TRBV10-3 to TRBJ1-1, with D unresolved. The CDR3 sequence is 13 residues long. Germline V gene sequence: CDR1 ENHRY, CDR2 SYGVKD. CDR3 bases: TGTGCCATCAGTCTGATAGGGAACGCTGAAGCTTTCTTT. Its protein is CAISLIGNAEAFF.

This clonotype was observed many times. V and J are TRBV12-3 or TRBV12-4 and TRBJ2-7, with D tentatively TRBD2 (5 bases). This CDR3 has 12 amino acids. The V end lost 6 bases, the J end lost 7 bases, and 13 bases lay between the germline ends. The CDR3 nucleotides read TGTGCCAGCAGCCCGGACTCATGGGAGCAGTACTTC. This encodes CASSPDSWEQYF.

The chain combines TRBV15 with TRBJ1-4; D is ambiguous. CDR3 length: 15 amino acids. From germline, CDR1 is LNHNV and CDR2 YYDKDF (reference sequence). Trimming cost V 1 base and J 8 bases, with 14 bases left between them. The CDR3 spells CATSRVRNTGEKLFF. Written as DNA, the CDR3 is TGTGCCACCAGCAGAGTGCGGAACACGGGGGAAAAACTGTTTTTT.

As for this clonotype: This may come from a read error, since a much larger clone is one base off. This sequence joins TRBV10-3 and TRBJ2-7; D gene unclear. This CDR3 is built from 11 residues. V gave up 8 bases and J gave up 3 bases, with 8 bases separating them. Germline V gives CDR1 ENHRY, CDR2 SYGVKD. CDR3 DNA sequence: TGTGCCATCGGCGAGAACTACGAGCAGTACTTC. Amino acid sequence: CAIGENYEQYF.

This clonotype was detected ten times or more. V usage is TRBV6-5 and J usage is TRBJ2-3, with 7 bases matching TRBD2. The V segment lost 5 bases and the J segment 1 base; nucleotides outside the gene matches: 6. The CDR3 covers 15 residues. CDR1 and CDR2 (germline): MNHEY, SVGAGI. CDR3 sequence (DNA): TGTGCCAGCAGTCCACGGGCGGGAGGCACAGATACGCAGTATTTT. It specifies CASSPRAGGTDTQYF.

V and J are TRBV24-1 and TRBJ2-2; D unclear. In germline, CDR1 is KGHDR, CDR2 SFDVKD. V shed 8 bases and J shed 1 base, with 10 bases lying between them. The CDR3 has 14 amino acids. The CDR3 loop reads CATKETGNTGELFF. As DNA, the CDR3 is TGTGCCACCAAGGAGACCGGGAACACCGGGGAGCTGTTTTTT.

This chain joins TRBV18 and TRBJ1-2; 7 bases are a match to TRBD1. The V gene's germline CDR1 is KGHSH and CDR2 LQKENI. The CDR3 extends over 14 amino acids. V was clipped by 1 base and J by 5 bases; unmatched bases: 4. CDR3 nucleotide sequence: TGTGCCAGCTCACCACGGGACAGTCAGTATGGCTACACCTTC. It translates to CASSPRDSQYGYTF.

There are many counts of this clonotype. The chain is built from TRBV29-1 and TRBJ2-1, with 7 bases identical to TRBD1. Germline values: CDR1 SQVTM, CDR2 ANQGSEA. This CDR3 is 13 amino acids long. Unmatched junction bases numbered 7, after V lost 8 bases and J lost 3 bases. This CDR3 reads CSFGDSYYNEQFF. In DNA, the CDR3 is TGCAGCTTCGGGGACAGTTACTACAATGAGCAGTTCTTC.

To note about this clonotype: With a much larger clone just one base away, this may be a read error. The chain uses TRBV6-1 and TRBJ2-1; D tentatively reads TRBD1 or TRBD2 (5 bases each). The CDR3 loop spans 16 amino acids. CDR1 and CDR2 from the germline V gene are MNHNS and SASEGT. The CDR3 region has the DNA TGTGCCAGAAGTGAATTTGGGGGTCTCAGCTACAATGAGCAGTTCTTC. Translation gives CARSEFGGLSYNEQFF.